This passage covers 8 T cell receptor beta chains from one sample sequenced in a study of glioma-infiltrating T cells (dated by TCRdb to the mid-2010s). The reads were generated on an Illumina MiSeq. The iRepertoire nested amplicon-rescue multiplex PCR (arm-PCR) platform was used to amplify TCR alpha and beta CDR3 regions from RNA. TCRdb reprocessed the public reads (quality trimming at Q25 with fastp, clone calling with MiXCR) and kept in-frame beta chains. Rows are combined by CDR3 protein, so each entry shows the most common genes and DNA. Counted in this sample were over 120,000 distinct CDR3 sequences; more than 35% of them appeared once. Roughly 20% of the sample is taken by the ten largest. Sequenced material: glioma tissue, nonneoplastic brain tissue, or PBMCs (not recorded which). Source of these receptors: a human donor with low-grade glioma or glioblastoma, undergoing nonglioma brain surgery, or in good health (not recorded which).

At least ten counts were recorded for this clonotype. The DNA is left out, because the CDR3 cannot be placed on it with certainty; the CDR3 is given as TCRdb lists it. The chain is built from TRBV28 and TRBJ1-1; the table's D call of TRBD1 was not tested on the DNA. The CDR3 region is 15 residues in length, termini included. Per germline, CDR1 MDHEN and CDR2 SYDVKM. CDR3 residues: CASSFGPGMNTEAFF.

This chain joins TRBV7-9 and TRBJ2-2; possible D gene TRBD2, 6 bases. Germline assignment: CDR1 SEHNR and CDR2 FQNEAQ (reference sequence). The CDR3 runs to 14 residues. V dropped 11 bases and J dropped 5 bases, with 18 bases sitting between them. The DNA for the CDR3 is TGTGCCGGAAGTGATCCTAGCGATACCGGGGAGCTGTTTTTT. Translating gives CAGSDPSDTGELFF. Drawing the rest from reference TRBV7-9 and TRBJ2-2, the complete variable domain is DTGVSQNPRHKITKRGQNVTFRCDPISEHNRLYWYRQTLGQGPEFLTYFQNEAQLEKSRLLSDRFSAERPKGSFSTLEIQRTEQGDSAMYLCAGSDPSDTGELFFGEGSRLTVL.

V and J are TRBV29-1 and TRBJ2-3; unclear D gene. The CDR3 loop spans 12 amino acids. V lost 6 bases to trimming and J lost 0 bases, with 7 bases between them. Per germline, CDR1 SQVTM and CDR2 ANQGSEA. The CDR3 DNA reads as TGCAGCGTACACGACAGCACAGATACGCAGTATTTT. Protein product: CSVHDSTDTQYF.

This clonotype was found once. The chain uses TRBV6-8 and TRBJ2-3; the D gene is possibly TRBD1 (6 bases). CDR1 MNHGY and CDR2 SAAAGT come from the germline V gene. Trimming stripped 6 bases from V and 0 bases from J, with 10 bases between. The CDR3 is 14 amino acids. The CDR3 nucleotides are TGTGCCAGCAGGTGCAGGGGAAGCACAGATACGCAGTATTTT. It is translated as CASRCRGSTDTQYF.

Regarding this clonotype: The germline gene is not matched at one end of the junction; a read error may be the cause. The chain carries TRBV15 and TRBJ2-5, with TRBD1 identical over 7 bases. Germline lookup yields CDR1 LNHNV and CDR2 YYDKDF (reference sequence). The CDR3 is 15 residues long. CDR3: CANSRVLSGGETQYF. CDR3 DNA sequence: TGTGCCAACAGCAGAGTTCTCTCAGGGGGAGAGACCCAGTACTTC.

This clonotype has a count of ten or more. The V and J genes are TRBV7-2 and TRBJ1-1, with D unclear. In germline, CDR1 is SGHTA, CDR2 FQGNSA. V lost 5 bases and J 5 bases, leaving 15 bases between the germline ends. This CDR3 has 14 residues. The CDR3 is CASSPGWLETEAFF. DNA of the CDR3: TGTGCCAGCAGCCCCGGATGGTTAGAGACTGAAGCTTTCTTT. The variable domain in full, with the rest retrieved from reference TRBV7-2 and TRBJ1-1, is GAGVSQSPSNKVTEKGKDVELRCDPISGHTALYWYRQSLGQGLEFLIYFQGNSAPDKSGLPSDRFSAERTGGSVSTLTIQRTQQEDSAVYLCASSPGWLETEAFFGQGTRLTVV.

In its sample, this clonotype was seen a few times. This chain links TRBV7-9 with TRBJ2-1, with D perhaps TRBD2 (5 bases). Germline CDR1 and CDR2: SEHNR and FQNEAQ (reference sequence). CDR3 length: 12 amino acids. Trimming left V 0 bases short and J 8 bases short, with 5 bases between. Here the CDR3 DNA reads TGTGCCAGCAGCTTAGCGAGGGATGAGCAGTTCTTC. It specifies CASSLARDEQFF.

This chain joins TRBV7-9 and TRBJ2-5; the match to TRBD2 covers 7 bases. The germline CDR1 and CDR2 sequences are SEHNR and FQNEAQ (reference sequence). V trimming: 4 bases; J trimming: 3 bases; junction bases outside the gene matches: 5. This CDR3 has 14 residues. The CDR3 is CASSSRAGEETQYF. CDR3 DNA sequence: TGTGCCAGCAGCTCCCGCGCGGGAGAAGAGACCCAGTACTTC. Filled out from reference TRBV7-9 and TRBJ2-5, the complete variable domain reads DTGVSQNPRHKITKRGQNVTFRCDPISEHNRLYWYRQTLGQGPEFLTYFQNEAQLEKSRLLSDRFSAERPKGSFSTLEIQRTEQGDSAMYLCASSSRAGEETQYFGPGTRLLVL.